A selection of T cell receptor beta chains follows, all from one sample in a study of T cells in Graves' hyperthyroidism and ophthalmopathy. TCRdb itself ran the multiplex PCR reads through MiXCR, one entry per CDR3 protein. The repertoire holds hundreds of thousands of distinct CDR3 sequences, with less than 15% as singletons. What was sequenced was blood. These receptor sequences come from a woman aged 18-29 years with Graves' hyperthyroidism. Each CDR3 is given with its conserved first and last residue. A D gene is named only where the DNA matches it firmly. Clone size appears in some rows only: once, few, many, or a class for an expanded clone.

v_gene: TRBV19
j_gene: TRBJ2-7
abundance: -
d_gene: -
CDR3nt: TGTGCCAGTGGACGGGGCAGCTACGAGCAGTACTTC
CDR3aa: CASGRGSYEQYF

v_gene: TRBV13
j_gene: TRBJ2-7
abundance: many
d_gene: -
CDR3nt: TGTGCCAGCAGCTTAGCCCGCGGCCAGTCCGCCTACGAGCAGTACTTC
CDR3aa: CASSLARGQSAYEQYF

v_gene: TRBV3-1
j_gene: TRBJ2-2
abundance: many
d_gene: -
CDR3nt: TGTGCCAGCAGCCACGGCGGGGCGAACACCGGGGAGCTGTTTTTT
CDR3aa: CASSHGGANTGELFF

v_gene: TRBV20-1
j_gene: TRBJ2-1
abundance: many
d_gene: -
CDR3nt: TGCAGTGCTCGAGACGGTAACCACAATGAGCAGTTCTTC
CDR3aa: CSARDGNHNEQFF

v_gene: TRBV5-4
j_gene: TRBJ2-5
abundance: few
d_gene: TRBD1
CDR3nt: TGTACCAGCAGCCATACAGGGGGTAAAGAGACCCAGTACTTC
CDR3aa: CTSSHTGGKETQYF

v_gene: TRBV15
j_gene: TRBJ1-2
abundance: many
d_gene: -
CDR3nt: TGTGCCACCAGCTTAGACAAGGACGCTAACTATGGCTACACCTTC
CDR3aa: CATSLDKDANYGYTF

v_gene: TRBV4-3
j_gene: TRBJ1-5
abundance: -
d_gene: -
CDR3nt: TGCGCCAGCAGCCAAGATTCGGCTGGCAATCAGCCCCAGCATTTT
CDR3aa: CASSQDSAGNQPQHF

v_gene: TRBV5-1
j_gene: TRBJ2-7
abundance: many
d_gene: -
CDR3nt: TGCGCCAGCAGCCCGGCCAGGAAGAGAAATAACGAGCAGTACTTC
CDR3aa: CASSPARKRNNEQYF

v_gene: TRBV5-1
j_gene: TRBJ2-1
abundance: many
d_gene: TRBD1
CDR3nt: TGCGCCAGCAGCTGGACAGGGGGCGACTACAATGAGCAGTTCTTC
CDR3aa: CASSWTGGDYNEQFF

v_gene: TRBV30
j_gene: TRBJ1-1
abundance: many
d_gene: -
CDR3nt: TGTGCCTGGGGAAGACAAGAGAACACTGAAGCTTTCTTT
CDR3aa: CAWGRQENTEAFF

v_gene: TRBV9
j_gene: TRBJ2-3
abundance: few
d_gene: -
CDR3nt: TGTGCCAGCAGCCCCTGGGTAATCACAGATACGCAGTATTTT
CDR3aa: CASSPWVITDTQYF

v_gene: TRBV27
j_gene: TRBJ1-5
abundance: few
d_gene: -
CDR3nt: TGTGCCAGCAGAGAGGTGGGTTGGGCTCAGCCCCAGCATTTT
CDR3aa: CASREVGWAQPQHF

v_gene: TRBV11-2
j_gene: TRBJ2-6
abundance: few
d_gene: TRBD1
CDR3nt: TGTGCCAGCATCCCAGAGACAGGGGTGGGAACCTCTGGGGCCAACGTCCTGACTTTC
CDR3aa: CASIPETGVGTSGANVLTF

v_gene: TRBV24-1
j_gene: TRBJ2-5
abundance: few
d_gene: -
CDR3nt: TGTGCCACCAGTGATTTCGGAGGGGGCGGTGACCGAGAGACCCAGTACTTC
CDR3aa: CATSDFGGGGDRETQYF

v_gene: TRBV27
j_gene: TRBJ2-3
abundance: many
d_gene: -
CDR3nt: TGTGCCAGCAGTCCGGGGACGGTTCCTACAGATACGCAGTATTTT
CDR3aa: CASSPGTVPTDTQYF

v_gene: TRBV20-1
j_gene: TRBJ2-7
abundance: many
d_gene: TRBD2
CDR3nt: TGCAGTGCTCTAGCGGGACCCTACTACGAGCAGTACTTC
CDR3aa: CSALAGPYYEQYF

v_gene: TRBV7-2
j_gene: TRBJ2-7
abundance: -
d_gene: -
CDR3nt: TGTGCCAGCAGCTTGGCTCTAGGGAGCTACTACGAGCAGTACTTC
CDR3aa: CASSLALGSYYEQYF

v_gene: TRBV7-2
j_gene: TRBJ1-1
abundance: -
d_gene: -
CDR3nt: TGTGCCAGCAGCGCAGGGATCACTGAAGCTTTCTTT
CDR3aa: CASSAGITEAFF

v_gene: TRBV12-3/TRBV12-4
j_gene: TRBJ2-1
abundance: -
d_gene: TRBD1
CDR3nt: TGTGCCAGCAGTTTGGGACAGGGGGGCGGTTCCGAGCAGTTCTTC
CDR3aa: CASSLGQGGGSEQFF

v_gene: TRBV20-1
j_gene: TRBJ1-2
abundance: many
d_gene: TRBD1
CDR3nt: TGCAGTGCTAGTAGAGGGGACAGCTATGGCTACACCTTC
CDR3aa: CSASRGDSYGYTF

v_gene: TRBV6-1
j_gene: TRBJ2-1
abundance: -
d_gene: -
CDR3nt: TGTGCCAGCACCCTCAGGGGAGACCATTACAATGAGCAGTTCTTC
CDR3aa: CASTLRGDHYNEQFF